The 7 T cell receptor beta chains in this list originate from one sample, sequenced in a study of cytomegalovirus exposure and HLA in healthy donors. PCR amplification relied on 60 Vbeta primers (plus 13 Jbeta primers). Libraries were prepared by immunoSEQ multiplex PCR; TCRdb keeps only in-frame clonotypes and omits some of them. Here the sample spans 130,000 or so clones, approximately 80% being singletons. What was sequenced was PBMCs. These TCRs come from a woman in her late teens or twenties in good health and CMV-seronegative.

The chain is built from TRBV10-1 and TRBJ2-7; 8 positions match TRBD1. Germline values: CDR1 WNHNN, CDR2 SYGVQD (reference sequence). This CDR3 region has 13 residues. The V and J ends lost 0 bases and 10 bases, in that order; junction bases with no gene match: 5. CDR3 region: CASSESGRGLQYF. The DNA of the CDR3 is TGCGCCAGCAGTGAGTCGGGCAGGGGGCTTCAGTACTTC.

This sequence joins TRBV7-9 and TRBJ2-6, with TRBD2 matching over 7 bases. The CDR3 loop spans 17 amino acids. Trimming at V came to 3 bases and at J to 0 bases, leaving 5 bases not matched to a gene. Germline V gene lookup returns CDR1 SEHNR and CDR2 FQNEAQ (reference sequence). The CDR3 loop is CASSFGGGASGANVLTF. DNA for the CDR3: TGTGCCAGCAGCTTCGGGGGAGGGGCCTCTGGGGCCAACGTCCTGACTTTC.

J is TRBJ2-2 and V is TRBV5-6; TRBD2 matches at 10 bases. Unmatched junction bases numbered 11, after V lost 4 bases and J lost 5 bases. Germline lookup yields CDR1 SGHDT and CDR2 YYEEEE. The CDR3 runs 17 residues. Here the CDR3 reads CASSIVRLAGQTGELFF. DNA for the CDR3: TGTGCCAGCAGCATAGTTCGACTAGCGGGTCAAACCGGGGAGCTGTTTTTT. Supplemented by reference TRBV5-6 and TRBJ2-2, the full variable domain reads DAGVTQSPTHLIKTRGQQVTLRCSPKSGHDTVSWYQQALGQGPQFIFQYYEEEERQRGNFPDRFSGHQFPNYSSELNVNALLLGDSALYLCASSIVRLAGQTGELFFGEGSRLTVL.

The chain is built from TRBV4-1 and TRBJ2-6, with 9 nucleotides matching TRBD1. V dropped 1 base and J dropped 1; count of bases not matched to a gene: 8. Germline CDR1 is MGHRA and CDR2 is YSYEKL. The CDR3 loop spans 19 amino acids. CDR3 residues: CASSQVGFGTGSGANVLTF. The DNA for the CDR3 is TGCGCCAGCAGCCAAGTGGGTTTTGGGACAGGGTCTGGGGCCAACGTCCTGACTTTC.

This chain joins TRBV5-5 and TRBJ2-5, with unresolved D. Germline values: CDR1 SGHKS, CDR2 YYEKEE (reference sequence). This CDR3 has 13 residues. Trimming pared 3 bases from V and 4 bases from J, leaving 10 bases between. The CDR3 DNA reads as TGTGCCAGCAGCTACTTCCCCGGAGAGACCCAGTACTTC. It is translated as CASSYFPGETQYF.

This clone showed up just a few times. This chain links TRBV6-1 with TRBJ1-5, with TRBD1 identical over 9 bases. The CDR3 contains 15 residues. V lost 10 bases, J lost 4 bases, and 11 bases stayed unmatched. CDR1 is MNHNS and CDR2 is SASEGT in the germline V gene. In nucleotides, the CDR3 is TGTGCCAACGGTGAAACCGGGACAGGGAATCAGCCCCAGCATTTT. Translated: CANGETGTGNQPQHF.

The CDR3 coding sequence is TGTGCCAGCAGCTTAGTGGCTAGCGGGAGCCACGAGCAGTACTTC. As protein: CASSLVASGSHEQYF. This rearrangement joins TRBV7-9 to TRBJ2-7; 10 bases are shared with TRBD2. Losses at the gene ends were 1 base for V and 5 bases for J; bases not matched to a gene: 5. The CDR3 runs 15 residues. The germline gives CDR1 SEHNR, CDR2 FQNEAQ (reference sequence).